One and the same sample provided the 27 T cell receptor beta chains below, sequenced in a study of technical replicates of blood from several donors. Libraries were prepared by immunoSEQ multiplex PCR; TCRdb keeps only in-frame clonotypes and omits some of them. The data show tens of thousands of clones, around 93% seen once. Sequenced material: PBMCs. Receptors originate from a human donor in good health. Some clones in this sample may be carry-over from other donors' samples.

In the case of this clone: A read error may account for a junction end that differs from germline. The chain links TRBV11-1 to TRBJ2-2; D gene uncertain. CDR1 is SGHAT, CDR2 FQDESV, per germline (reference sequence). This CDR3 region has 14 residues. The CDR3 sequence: CASSEFENAGELFF. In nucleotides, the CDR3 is TGTGCCAGCAGCGAGTTTGAGAACGCCGGGGAGCTGTTTTTT.

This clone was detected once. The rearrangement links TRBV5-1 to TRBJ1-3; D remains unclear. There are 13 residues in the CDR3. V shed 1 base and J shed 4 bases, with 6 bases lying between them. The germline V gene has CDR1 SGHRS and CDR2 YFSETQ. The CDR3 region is CASSLTPGNTIYF. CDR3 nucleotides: TGCGCCAGCAGCTTGACACCAGGAAACACCATATATTTT.

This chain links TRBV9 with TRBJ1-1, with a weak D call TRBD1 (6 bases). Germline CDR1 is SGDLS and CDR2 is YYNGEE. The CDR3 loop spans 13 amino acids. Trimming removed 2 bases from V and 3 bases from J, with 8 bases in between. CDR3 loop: CASSVGGHTEAFF. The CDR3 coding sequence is TGTGCCAGCAGCGTCGGGGGGCACACTGAAGCTTTCTTT. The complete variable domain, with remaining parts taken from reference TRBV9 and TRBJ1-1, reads DSGVTQTPKHLITATGQRVTLRCSPRSGDLSVYWYQQSLDQGLQFLIQYYNGEERAKGNILERFSAQQFPDLHSELNLSSLELGDSALYFCASSVGGHTEAFFGQGTRLTVV.

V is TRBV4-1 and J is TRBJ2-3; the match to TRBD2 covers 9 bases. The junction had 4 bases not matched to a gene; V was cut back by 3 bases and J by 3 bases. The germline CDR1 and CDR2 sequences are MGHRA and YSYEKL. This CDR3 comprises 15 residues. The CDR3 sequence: CASSHLAGTTDTQYF. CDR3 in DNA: TGCGCCAGCAGCCACCTAGCGGGAACAACAGATACGCAGTATTTT.

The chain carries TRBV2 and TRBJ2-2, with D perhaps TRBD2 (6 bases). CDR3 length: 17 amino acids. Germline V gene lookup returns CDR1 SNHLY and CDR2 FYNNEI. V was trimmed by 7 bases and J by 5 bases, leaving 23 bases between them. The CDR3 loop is CASTAGRAHSYTGELFF. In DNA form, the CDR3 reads TGTGCCAGCACGGCGGGAAGAGCTCACAGTTATACCGGGGAGCTGTTTTTT. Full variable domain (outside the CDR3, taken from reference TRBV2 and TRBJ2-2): EPEVTQTPSHQVTQMGQEVILRCVPISNHLYFYWYRQILGQKVEFLVSFYNNEISEKSEIFDDQFSVERPDGSNFTLKIRSTKLEDSAMYFCASTAGRAHSYTGELFFGEGSRLTVL.

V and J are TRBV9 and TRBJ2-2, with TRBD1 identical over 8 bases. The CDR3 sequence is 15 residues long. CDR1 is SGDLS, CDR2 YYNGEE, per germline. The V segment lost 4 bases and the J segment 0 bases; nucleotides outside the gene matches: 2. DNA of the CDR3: TGTGCCAGCAGCCCGGACAGGGCGAACACCGGGGAGCTGTTTTTT. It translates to CASSPDRANTGELFF.

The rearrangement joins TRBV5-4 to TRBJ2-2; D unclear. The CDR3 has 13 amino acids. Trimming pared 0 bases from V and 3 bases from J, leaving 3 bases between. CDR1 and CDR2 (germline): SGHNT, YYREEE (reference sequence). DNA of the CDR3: TGTGCCAGCAGCTTGGTATACACCGGGGAGCTGTTTTTT. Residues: CASSLVYTGELFF.

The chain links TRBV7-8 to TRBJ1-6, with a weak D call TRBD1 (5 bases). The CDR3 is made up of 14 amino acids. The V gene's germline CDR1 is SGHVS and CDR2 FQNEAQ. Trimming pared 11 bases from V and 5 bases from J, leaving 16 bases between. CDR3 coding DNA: TGTGCCGTTCTAAGGGGCGGCAATAATTCACCCCTCCACTTT. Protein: CAVLRGGNNSPLHF.

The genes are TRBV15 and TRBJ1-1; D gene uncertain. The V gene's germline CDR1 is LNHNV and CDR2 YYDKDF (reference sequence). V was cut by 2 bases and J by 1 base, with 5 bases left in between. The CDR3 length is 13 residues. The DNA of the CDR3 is TGTGCCACCAGCAGACAGGAGAACACTGAAGCTTTCTTT. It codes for CATSRQENTEAFF.

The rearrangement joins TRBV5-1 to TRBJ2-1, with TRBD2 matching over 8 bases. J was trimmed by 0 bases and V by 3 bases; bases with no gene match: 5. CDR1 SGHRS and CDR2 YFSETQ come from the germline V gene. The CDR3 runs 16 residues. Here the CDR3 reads CASSYTSGGSYNEQFF. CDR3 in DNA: TGCGCCAGCAGCTACACTAGCGGAGGCTCCTACAATGAGCAGTTCTTC. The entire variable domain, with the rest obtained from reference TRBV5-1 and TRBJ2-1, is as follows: KAGVTQTPRYLIKTRGQQVTLSCSPISGHRSVSWYQQTPGQGLQFLFEYFSETQRNKGNFPGRFSGRQFSNSRSEMNVSTLELGDSALYLCASSYTSGGSYNEQFFGPGTRLTVL.

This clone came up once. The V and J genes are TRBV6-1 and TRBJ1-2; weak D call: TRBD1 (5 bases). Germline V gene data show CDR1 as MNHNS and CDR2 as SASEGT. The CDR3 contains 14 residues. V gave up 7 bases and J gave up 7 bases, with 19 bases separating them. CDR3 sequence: CASTPRGVGLGYTF. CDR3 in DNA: TGTGCCAGCACCCCTCGGGGGGTGGGACTTGGCTACACCTTC.

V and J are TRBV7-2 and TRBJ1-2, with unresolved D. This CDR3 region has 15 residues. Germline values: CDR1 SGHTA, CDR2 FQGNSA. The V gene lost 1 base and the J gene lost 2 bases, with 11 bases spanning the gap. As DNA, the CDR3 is TGTGCCAGCAGCTTAGTATGGAAGGAGAACTATGGCTACACCTTC. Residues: CASSLVWKENYGYTF.

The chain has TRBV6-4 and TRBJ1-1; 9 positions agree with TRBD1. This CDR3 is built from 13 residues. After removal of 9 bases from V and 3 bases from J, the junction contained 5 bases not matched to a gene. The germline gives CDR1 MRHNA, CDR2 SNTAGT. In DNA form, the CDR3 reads TGTGCCAGACAGGGGGCGCGCGACACTGAAGCTTTCTTT. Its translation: CARQGARDTEAFF.

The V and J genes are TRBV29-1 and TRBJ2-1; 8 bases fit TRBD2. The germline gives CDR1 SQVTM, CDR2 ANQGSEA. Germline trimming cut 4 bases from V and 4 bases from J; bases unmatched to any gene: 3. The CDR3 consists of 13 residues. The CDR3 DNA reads TGCAGCGTTGCCGGGAGGGTTTACAATGAGCAGTTCTTC. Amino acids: CSVAGRVYNEQFF.

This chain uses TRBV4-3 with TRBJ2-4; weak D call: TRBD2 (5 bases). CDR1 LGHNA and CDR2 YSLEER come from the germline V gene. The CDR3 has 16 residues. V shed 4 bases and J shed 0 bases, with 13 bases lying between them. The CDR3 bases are TGCGCCAGCAGCCCCGAGGGCATACTAGCCAAAAACATTCAGTACTTC. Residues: CASSPEGILAKNIQYF.

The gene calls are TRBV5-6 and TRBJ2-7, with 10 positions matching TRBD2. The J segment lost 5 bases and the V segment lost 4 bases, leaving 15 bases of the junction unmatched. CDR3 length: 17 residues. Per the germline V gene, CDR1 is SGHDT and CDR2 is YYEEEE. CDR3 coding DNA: TGTGCCAGCAGCGGGAACCATCTAGCGGGAGTGGGGAACGAGCAGTACTTC. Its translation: CASSGNHLAGVGNEQYF.

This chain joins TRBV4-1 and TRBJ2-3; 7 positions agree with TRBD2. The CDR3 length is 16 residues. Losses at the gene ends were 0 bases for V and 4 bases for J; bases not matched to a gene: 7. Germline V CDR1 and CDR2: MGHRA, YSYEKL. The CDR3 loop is CASSQDAGAVADTQYF. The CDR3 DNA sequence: TGCGCCAGCAGCCAAGATGCGGGAGCGGTGGCAGATACGCAGTATTTT.

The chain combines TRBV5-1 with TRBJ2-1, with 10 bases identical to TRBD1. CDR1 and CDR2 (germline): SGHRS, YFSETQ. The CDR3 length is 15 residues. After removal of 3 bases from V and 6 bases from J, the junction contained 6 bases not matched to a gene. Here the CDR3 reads CASSSPGQGSNEQFF. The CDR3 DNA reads TGCGCCAGCAGCTCCCCGGGACAGGGGAGCAATGAGCAGTTCTTC.

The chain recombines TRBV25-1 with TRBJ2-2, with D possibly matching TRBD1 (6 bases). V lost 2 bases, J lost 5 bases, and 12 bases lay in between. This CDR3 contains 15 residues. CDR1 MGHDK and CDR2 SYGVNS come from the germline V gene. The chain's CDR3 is CASSETGRFTGELFF. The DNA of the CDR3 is TGTGCCAGCAGTGAAACAGGGCGGTTTACCGGGGAGCTGTTTTTT.

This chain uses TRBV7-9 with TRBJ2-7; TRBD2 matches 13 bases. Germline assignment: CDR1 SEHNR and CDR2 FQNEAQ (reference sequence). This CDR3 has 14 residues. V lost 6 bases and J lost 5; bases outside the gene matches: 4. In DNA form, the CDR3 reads TGTGCCAGCAGTAGACTAGCGGGAGGCAACGAGCAGTACTTC. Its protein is CASSRLAGGNEQYF.

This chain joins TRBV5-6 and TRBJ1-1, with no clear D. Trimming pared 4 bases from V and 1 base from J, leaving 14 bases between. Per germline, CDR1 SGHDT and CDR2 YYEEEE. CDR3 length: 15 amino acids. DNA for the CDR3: TGTGCCAGCAGCCAGGAACCACACCCGAACACTGAAGCTTTCTTT. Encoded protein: CASSQEPHPNTEAFF.

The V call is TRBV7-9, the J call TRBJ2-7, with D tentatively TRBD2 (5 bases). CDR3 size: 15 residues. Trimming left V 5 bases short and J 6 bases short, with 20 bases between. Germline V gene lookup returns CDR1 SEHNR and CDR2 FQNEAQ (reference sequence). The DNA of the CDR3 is TGTGCCAGCAGCCCCAAAGTGAGGGTCGGGGTCGAGCAGTACTTC. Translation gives CASSPKVRVGVEQYF.

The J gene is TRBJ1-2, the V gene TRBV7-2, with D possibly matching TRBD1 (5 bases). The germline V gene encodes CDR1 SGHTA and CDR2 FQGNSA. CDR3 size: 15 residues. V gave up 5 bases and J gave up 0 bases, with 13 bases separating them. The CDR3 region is CASSPGGGSNYGYTF. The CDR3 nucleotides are TGTGCCAGCAGCCCCGGGGGAGGTTCTAACTATGGCTACACCTTC.

CDR3 protein: CASSPRGGMNTEAFF. The CDR3 DNA reads TGCGCCAGCAGCCCTCGAGGCGGGATGAACACTGAAGCTTTCTTT. V and J are TRBV5-1 and TRBJ1-1; no reliable D call. The germline V gene has CDR1 SGHRS and CDR2 YFSETQ. CDR3 length: 15 residues. V was shortened by 4 bases and J by 0 bases, with 13 bases between the two germline ends.

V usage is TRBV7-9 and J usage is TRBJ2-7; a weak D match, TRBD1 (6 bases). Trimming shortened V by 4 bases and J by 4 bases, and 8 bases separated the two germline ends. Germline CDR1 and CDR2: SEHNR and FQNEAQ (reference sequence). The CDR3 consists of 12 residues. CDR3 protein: CASSSGQYEQYF. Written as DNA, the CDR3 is TGTGCCAGCAGCTCTGGACAGTACGAGCAGTACTTC.

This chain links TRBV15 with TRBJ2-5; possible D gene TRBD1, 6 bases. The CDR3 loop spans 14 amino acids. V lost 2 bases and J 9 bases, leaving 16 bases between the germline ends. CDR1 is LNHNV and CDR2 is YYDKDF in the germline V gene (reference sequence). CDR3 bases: TGTGCCACCAGCAGACTGGACAGCCTAATGGCCCAGTACTTC. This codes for CATSRLDSLMAQYF.

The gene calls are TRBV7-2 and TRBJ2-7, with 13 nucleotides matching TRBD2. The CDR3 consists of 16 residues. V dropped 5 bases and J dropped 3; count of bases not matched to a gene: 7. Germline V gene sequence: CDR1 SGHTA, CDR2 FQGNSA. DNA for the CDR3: TGTGCCAGCAGCCTAGGGACTAGCGGGGATCTCTACGAGCAGTACTTC. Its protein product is CASSLGTSGDLYEQYF.